These 3 T cell receptor beta chains were sequenced from one sample in a study of shared clonotypes between healthy human individuals. The protocol was immunoSEQ multiplex PCR, while the TCRdb copy is restricted to in-frame clones and leaves out a portion. The table has under 1,100,000 clones, about 75% seen once. Sequenced: memory CD4+ T cells sorted from blood. Subset in this sample: CD45RA-negative fraction. These receptors came from a man aged 18 to 30 in good health.

This clone was counted a single time. The chain links TRBV29-1 to TRBJ2-7, with D hard to call. Trimming left V 4 bases short and J 1 base short, with 11 bases between. The CDR3 runs to 13 residues. Germline V lookup: CDR1 SQVTM, CDR2 ANQGSEA. The CDR3 spells CSVATMKSYEQYF. The DNA of the CDR3 is TGCAGCGTTGCTACTATGAAATCCTACGAGCAGTACTTC.

The gene calls are TRBV5-6 and TRBJ2-5; 10 nucleotides align to TRBD1. The V segment lost 5 bases and the J segment 5 bases; nucleotides outside the gene matches: 6. The CDR3 is 14 residues long. Germline loops: CDR1 SGHDT, CDR2 YYEEEE. The CDR3 sequence: CASRGQGISETQYF. Here the CDR3 DNA reads TGTGCCAGCAGGGGACAGGGGATAAGCGAGACCCAGTACTTC.

The chain employs TRBV14 and TRBJ1-5; no clear D gene. Germline V gene sequence: CDR1 SGHDN, CDR2 FVKESK. This CDR3 comprises 14 residues. V was trimmed by 10 bases and J by 1 base, leaving 14 bases between them. This CDR3 is CANPPGQSNQPQHF. The CDR3 coding sequence is TGTGCCAACCCCCCGGGTCAGAGCAATCAGCCCCAGCATTTT.